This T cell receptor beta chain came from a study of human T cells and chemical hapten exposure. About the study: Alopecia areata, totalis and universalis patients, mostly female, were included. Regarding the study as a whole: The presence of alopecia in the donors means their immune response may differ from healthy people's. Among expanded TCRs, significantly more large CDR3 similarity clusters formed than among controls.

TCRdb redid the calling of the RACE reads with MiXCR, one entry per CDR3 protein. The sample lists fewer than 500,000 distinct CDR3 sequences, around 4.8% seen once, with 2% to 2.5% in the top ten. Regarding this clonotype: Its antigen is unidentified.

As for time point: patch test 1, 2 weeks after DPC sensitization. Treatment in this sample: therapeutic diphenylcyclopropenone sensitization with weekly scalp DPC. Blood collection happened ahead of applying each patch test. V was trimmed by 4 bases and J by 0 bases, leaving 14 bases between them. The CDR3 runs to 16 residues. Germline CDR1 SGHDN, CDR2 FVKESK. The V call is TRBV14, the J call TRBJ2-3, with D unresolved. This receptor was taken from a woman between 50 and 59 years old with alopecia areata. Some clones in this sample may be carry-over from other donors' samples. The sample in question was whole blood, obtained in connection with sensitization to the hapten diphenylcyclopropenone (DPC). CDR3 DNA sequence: TGTGCCAGCAGCCGGTTCGGTGGCTCTAGCACAGATACGCAGTATTTT. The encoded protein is CASSRFGGSSTDTQYF.